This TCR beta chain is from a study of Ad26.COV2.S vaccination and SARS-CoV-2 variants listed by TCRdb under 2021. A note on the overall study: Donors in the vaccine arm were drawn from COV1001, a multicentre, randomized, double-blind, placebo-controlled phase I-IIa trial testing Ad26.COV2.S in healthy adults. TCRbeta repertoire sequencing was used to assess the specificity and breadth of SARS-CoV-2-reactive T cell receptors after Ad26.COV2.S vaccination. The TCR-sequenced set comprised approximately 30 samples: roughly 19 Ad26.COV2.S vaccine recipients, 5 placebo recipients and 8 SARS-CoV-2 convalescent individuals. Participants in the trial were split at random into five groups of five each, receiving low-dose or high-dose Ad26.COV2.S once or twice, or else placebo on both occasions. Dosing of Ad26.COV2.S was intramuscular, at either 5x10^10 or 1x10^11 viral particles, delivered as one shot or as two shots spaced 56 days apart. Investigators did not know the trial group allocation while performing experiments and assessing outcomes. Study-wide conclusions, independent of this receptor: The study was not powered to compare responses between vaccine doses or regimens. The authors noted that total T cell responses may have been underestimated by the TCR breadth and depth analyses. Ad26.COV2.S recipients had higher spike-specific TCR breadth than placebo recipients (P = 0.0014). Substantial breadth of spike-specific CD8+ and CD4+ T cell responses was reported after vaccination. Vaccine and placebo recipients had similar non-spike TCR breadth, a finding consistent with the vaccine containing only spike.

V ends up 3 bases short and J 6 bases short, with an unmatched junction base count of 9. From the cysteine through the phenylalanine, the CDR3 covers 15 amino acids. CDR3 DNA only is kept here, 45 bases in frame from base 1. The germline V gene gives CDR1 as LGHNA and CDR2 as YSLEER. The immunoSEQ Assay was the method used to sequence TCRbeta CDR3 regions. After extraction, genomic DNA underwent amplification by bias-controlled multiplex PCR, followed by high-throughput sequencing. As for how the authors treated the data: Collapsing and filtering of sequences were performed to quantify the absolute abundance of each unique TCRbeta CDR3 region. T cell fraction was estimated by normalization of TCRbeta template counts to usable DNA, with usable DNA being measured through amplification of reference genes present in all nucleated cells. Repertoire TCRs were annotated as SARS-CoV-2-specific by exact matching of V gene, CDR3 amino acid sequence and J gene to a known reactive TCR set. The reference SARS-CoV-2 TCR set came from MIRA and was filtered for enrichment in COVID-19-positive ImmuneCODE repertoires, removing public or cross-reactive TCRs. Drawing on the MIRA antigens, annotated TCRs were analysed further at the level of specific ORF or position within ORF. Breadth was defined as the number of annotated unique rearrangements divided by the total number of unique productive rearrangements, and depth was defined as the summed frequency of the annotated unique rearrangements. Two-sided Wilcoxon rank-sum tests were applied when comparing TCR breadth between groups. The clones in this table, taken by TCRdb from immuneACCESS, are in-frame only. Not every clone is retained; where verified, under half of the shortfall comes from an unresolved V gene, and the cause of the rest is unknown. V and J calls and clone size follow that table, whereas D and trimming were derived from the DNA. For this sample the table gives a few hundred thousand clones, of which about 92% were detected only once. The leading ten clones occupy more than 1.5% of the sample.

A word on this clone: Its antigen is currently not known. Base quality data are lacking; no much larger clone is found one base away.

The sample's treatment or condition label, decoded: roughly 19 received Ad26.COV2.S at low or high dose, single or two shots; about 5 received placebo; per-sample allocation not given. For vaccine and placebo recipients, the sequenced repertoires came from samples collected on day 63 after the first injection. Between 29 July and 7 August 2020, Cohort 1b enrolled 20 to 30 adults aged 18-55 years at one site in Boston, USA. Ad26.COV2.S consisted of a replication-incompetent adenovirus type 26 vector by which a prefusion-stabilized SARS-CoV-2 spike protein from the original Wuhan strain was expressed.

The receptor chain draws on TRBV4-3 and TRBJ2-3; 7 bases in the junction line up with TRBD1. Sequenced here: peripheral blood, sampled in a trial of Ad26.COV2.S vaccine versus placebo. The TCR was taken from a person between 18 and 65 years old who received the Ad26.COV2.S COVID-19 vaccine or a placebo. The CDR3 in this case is CASSHDRVIRDTQYF. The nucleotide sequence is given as TGCGCCAGCAGCCATGACAGGGTAATACGGGATACGCAGTATTTT.